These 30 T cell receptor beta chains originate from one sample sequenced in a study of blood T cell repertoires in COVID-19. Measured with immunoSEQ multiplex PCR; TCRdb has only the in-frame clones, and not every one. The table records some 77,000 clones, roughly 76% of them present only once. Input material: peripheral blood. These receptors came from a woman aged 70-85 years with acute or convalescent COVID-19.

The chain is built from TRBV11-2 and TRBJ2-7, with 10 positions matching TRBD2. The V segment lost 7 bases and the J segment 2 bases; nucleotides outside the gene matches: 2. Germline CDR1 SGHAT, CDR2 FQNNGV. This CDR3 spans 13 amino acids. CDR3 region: CASKLAGTYEQYF. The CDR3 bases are TGTGCCAGCAAACTAGCGGGGACCTACGAGCAGTACTTC.

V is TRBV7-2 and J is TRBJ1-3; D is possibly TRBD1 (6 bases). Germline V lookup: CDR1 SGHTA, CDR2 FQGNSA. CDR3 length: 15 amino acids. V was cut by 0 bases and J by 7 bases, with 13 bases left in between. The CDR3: CASSLALDRFNTIYF. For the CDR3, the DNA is TGTGCCAGCAGCTTAGCCCTCGACAGGTTCAACACCATATATTTT.

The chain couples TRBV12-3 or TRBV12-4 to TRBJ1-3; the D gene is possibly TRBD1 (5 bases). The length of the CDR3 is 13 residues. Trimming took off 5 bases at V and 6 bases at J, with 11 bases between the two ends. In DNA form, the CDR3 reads TGTGCCAGCAGTACGGCAGGGCCAAACACCATATATTTT. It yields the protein CASSTAGPNTIYF.

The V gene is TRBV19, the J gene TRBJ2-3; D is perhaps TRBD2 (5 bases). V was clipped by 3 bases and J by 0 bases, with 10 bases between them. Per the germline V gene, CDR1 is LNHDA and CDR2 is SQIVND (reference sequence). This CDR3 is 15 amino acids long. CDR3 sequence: CASSIGWTSTDTQYF. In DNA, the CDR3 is TGTGCCAGTAGTATTGGGTGGACTAGCACAGATACGCAGTATTTT.

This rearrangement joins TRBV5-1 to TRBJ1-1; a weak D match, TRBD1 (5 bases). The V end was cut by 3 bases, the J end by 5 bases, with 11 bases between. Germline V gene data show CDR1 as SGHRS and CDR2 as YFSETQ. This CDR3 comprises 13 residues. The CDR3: CASSSPRGTEAFF. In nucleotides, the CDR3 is TGCGCCAGCAGCTCCCCCCGGGGGACTGAAGCTTTCTTT.

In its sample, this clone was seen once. The CDR3, as DNA: TGTGCCAGAAGCGGGGGACAGGGGACGGATGGCTACACCTTC. This encodes CARSGGQGTDGYTF. The chain combines TRBV5-3 with TRBJ1-2, with 10 nucleotides matching TRBD1. TRBV5-3 is annotated as an ORF whose role is uncertain. The CDR3 is made up of 14 amino acids. V was pared by 4 bases and J by 6 bases, with 6 bases of the junction left unmatched.

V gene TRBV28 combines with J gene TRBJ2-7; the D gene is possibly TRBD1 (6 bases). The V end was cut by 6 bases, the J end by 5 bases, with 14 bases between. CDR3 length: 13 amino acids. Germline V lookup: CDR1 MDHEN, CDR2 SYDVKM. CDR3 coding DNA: TGTGCCAGCAGGAGAGGGGGTGGGAACGAGCAGTACTTC. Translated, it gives CASRRGGGNEQYF.

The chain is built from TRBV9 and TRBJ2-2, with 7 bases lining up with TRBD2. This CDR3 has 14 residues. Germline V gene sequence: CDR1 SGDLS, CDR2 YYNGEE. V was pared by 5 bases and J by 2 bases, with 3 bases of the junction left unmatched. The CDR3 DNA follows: TGTGCCAGCAGATCTAGCGGTAACACCGGGGAGCTGTTTTTT. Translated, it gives CASRSSGNTGELFF.

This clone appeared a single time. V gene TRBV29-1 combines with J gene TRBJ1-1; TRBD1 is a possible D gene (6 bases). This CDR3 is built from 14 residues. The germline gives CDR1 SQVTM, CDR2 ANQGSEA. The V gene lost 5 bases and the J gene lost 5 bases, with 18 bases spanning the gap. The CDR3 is CSVRFSGARTEAFF. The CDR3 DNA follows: TGCAGCGTTCGATTTTCAGGGGCGAGGACTGAAGCTTTCTTT. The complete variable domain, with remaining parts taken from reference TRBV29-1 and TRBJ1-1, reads SAVISQKPSRDICQRGTSLTIQCQVDSQVTMMFWYRQQPGQSLTLIATANQGSEATYESGFVIDKFPISRPNLTFSTLTVSNMSPEDSSIYLCSVRFSGARTEAFFGQGTRLTVV.

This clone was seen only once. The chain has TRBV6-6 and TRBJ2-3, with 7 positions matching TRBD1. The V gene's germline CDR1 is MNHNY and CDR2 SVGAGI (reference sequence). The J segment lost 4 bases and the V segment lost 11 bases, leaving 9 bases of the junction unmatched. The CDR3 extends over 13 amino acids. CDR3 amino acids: CAGGRGLADTQYF. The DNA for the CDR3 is TGTGCCGGAGGCAGGGGGTTGGCAGATACGCAGTATTTT.

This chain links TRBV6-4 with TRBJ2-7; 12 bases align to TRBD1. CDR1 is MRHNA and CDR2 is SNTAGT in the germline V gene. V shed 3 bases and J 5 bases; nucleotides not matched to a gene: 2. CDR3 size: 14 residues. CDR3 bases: TGTGCCAGCAGTGAGGGGACAGGGGGCGACGAGCAGTACTTC. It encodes CASSEGTGGDEQYF.

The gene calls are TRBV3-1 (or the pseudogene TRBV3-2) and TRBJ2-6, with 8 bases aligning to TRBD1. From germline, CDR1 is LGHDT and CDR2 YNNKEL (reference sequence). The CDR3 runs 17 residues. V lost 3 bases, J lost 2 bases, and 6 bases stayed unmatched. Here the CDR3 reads CASSHRTGKAGANVLTF. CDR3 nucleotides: TGTGCCAGCAGCCACCGGACAGGGAAGGCTGGGGCCAACGTCCTGACTTTC.

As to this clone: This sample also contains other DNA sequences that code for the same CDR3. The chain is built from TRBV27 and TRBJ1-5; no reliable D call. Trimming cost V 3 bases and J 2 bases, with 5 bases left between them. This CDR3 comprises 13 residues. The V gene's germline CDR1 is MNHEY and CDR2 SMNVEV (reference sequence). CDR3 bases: TGTGCCAGCAGTTTGCGTGGCAATCAGCCCCAGCATTTT. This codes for CASSLRGNQPQHF.

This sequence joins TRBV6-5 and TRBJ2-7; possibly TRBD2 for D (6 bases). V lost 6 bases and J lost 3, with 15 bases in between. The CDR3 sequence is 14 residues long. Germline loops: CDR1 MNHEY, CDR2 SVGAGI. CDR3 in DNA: TGTGCCAGCAGCCTACCCGGAGGGCGCTACGAGCAGTACTTC. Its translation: CASSLPGGRYEQYF.

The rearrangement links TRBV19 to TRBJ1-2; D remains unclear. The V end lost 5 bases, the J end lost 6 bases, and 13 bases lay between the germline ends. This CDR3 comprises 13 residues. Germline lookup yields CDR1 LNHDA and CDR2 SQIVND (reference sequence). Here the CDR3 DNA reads TGTGCCAGTAGTCCCAGAGAGCGGGATGGCTACACCTTC. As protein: CASSPRERDGYTF.

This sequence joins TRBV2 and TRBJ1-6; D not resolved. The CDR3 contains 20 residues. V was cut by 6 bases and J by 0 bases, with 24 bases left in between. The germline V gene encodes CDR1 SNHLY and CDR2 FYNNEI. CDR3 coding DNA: TGTGCCAGCAGAGGCCCCCCGCGGCACTTGCCCTTCTCCTATAATTCACCCCTCCACTTT. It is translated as CASRGPPRHLPFSYNSPLHF.

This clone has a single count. In DNA, the CDR3 is TGTGCCAGCAGACGGAGCTCCTACAATGAGCAGTTCTTC. Translation gives CASRRSSYNEQFF. This sequence joins TRBV6-5 and TRBJ2-1; D call uncertain. The CDR3 is 13 amino acids. The ends were cut back, 6 bases at V and 0 bases at J, with 6 bases in the middle. CDR1 is MNHEY, CDR2 SVGAGI, per germline.

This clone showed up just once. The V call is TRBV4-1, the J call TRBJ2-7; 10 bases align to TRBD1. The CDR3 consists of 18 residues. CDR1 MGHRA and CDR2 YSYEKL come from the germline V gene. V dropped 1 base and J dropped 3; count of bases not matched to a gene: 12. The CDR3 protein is CASSQGGTGVAGYYEQYF. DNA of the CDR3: TGCGCCAGCAGCCAAGGGGGGACAGGGGTTGCGGGGTACTACGAGCAGTACTTC.

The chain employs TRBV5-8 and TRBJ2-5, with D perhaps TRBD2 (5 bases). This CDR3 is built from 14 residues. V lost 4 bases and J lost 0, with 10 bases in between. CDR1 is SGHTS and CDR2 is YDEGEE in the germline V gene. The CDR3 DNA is TGTGCCAGCAGCCGATGGACTCACCAAGAGACCCAGTACTTC. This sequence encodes CASSRWTHQETQYF. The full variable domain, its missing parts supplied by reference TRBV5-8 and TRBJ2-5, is EAGVTQSPTHLIKTRGQQATLRCSPISGHTSVYWYQQALGLGLQFLLWYDEGEERNRGNFPPRFSGRQFPNYSSELNVNALELEDSALYLCASSRWTHQETQYFGPGTRLLVL.

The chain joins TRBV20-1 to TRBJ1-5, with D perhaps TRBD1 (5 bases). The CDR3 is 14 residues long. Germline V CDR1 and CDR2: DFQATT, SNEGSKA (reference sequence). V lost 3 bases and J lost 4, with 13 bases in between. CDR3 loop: CSASSGRGNQPQHF. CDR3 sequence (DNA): TGCAGTGCTAGTTCGGGGAGGGGAAATCAGCCCCAGCATTTT.

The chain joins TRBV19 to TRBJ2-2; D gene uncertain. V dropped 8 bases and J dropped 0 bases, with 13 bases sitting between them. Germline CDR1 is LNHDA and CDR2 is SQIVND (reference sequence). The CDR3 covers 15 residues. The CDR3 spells CASHFGSSNTGELFF. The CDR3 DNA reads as TGTGCCAGTCATTTCGGGTCCTCGAACACCGGGGAGCTGTTTTTT.

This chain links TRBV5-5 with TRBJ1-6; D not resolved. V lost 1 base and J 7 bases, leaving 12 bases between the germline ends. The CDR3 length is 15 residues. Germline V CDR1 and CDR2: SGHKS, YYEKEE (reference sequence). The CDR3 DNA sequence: TGTGCCAGCAGCTTGTCGGCAGTCGGGAATTCACCCCTCCACTTT. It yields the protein CASSLSAVGNSPLHF.

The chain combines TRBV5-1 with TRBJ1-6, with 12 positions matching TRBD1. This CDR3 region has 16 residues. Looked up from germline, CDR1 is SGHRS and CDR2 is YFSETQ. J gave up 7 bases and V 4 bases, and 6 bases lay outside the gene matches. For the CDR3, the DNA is TGCGCCAGCAGCCCGGGACAGGGGGCTCGCAATTCACCCCTCCACTTT. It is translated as CASSPGQGARNSPLHF. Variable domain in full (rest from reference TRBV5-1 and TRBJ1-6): KAGVTQTPRYLIKTRGQQVTLSCSPISGHRSVSWYQQTPGQGLQFLFEYFSETQRNKGNFPGRFSGRQFSNSRSEMNVSTLELGDSALYLCASSPGQGARNSPLHFGNGTRLTVT.

CDR3 residues: CASSRPGTSYEQYF. The CDR3 DNA reads as TGTGCCAGCAGCCGTCCCGGGACTTCCTACGAGCAGTACTTC. The V gene is TRBV14, the J gene TRBJ2-7, with D possibly matching TRBD2 (6 bases). The CDR3 totals 14 residues. Trimming pared 4 bases from V and 1 base from J, leaving 11 bases between. Germline CDR1 SGHDN, CDR2 FVKESK. Using reference TRBV14 and TRBJ2-7 for the parts outside the CDR3, the full variable domain is EAGVTQFPSHSVIEKGQTVTLRCDPISGHDNLYWYRRVMGKEIKFLLHFVKESKQDESGMPNNRFLAERTGGTYSTLKVQPAELEDSGVYFCASSRPGTSYEQYFGPGTRLTVT.

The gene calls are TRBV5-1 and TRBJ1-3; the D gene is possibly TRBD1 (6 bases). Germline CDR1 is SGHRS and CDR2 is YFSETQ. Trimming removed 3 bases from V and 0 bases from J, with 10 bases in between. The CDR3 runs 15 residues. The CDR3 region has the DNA TGCGCCAGCAGCTGGGACACGACCTCTGGAAACACCATATATTTT. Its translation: CASSWDTTSGNTIYF.

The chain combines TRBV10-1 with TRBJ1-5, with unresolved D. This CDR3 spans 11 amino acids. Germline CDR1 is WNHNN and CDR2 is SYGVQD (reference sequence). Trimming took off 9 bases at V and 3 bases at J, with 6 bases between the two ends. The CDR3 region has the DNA TGCGCCAGTTTATCCAATCAGCCCCAGCATTTT. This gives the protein CASLSNQPQHF.

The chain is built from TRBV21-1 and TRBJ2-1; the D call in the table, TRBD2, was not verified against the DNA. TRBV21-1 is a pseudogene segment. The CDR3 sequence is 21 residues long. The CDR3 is CASSKTEGQGNSGSSYNEQFF. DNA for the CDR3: TGTGCCAGCAGCAAAACGGAGGGACAGGGGAATAGCGGGAGCTCTTACAATGAGCAGTTCTTC.

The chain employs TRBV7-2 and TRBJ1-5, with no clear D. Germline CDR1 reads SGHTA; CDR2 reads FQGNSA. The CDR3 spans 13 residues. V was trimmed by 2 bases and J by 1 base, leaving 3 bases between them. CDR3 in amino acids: CASSLSSNQPQHF. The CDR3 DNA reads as TGTGCCAGCAGCTTAAGCAGCAATCAGCCCCAGCATTTT.

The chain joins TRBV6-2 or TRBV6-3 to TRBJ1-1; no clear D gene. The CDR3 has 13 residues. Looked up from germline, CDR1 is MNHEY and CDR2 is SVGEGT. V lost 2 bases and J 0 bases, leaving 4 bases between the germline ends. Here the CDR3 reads CASSYKLNTEAFF. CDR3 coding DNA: TGTGCCAGCAGTTACAAGCTGAACACTGAAGCTTTCTTT.

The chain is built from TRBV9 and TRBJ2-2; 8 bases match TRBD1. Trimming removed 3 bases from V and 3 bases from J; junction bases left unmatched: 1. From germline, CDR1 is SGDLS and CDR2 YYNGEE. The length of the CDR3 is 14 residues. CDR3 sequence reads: CASSGQGYTGELFF. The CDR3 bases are TGTGCCAGCAGCGGACAGGGGTACACCGGGGAGCTGTTTTTT.